Given below is one TCR beta chain in context. Profiling relied on immunoSEQ multiplex PCR, and the TCRdb table lists in-frame clones only, not all of them. The table shows approximately 270,000 clones, with 70% to 90% occurring only once. CDR1 is SGHDN and CDR2 is FVKESK in the germline V gene. The CDR3 is made up of 17 amino acids. Trimming removed 4 bases from V and 2 bases from J, with 15 bases in between. The data derive from a study of blood T cell repertoires in COVID-19. This TCR was recovered from a woman in her fifties or sixties who had recovered from COVID-19. Material: PBMCs or T cells enriched from blood (not recorded which). The chain recombines TRBV14 with TRBJ2-6; D is perhaps TRBD1 (7 bases). CDR3 protein: CASSPHRGGAGANVLTF. The CDR3 DNA is TGTGCCAGCAGCCCCCACAGGGGAGGTGCTGGGGCCAACGTCCTGACTTTC.